A selection of T cell receptor beta chains follows, all from one sample in a study of blood T cell repertoires in COVID-19. The assay was immunoSEQ multiplex PCR, and TCRdb's table has in-frame clones only and misses some. The data show hundreds of thousands of clones, 80% to 90% seen once. The material sequenced was peripheral blood. The receptor source for this set is an older woman with COVID-19, enrolled during active disease. CDR3s include the opening cysteine and the closing phenylalanine or tryptophan. The D gene is left open where the match is weak. Clone size is stated in some rows and not others, as once, few, many or a class when expanded.

V	J	D	size	DNA	CDR3
TRBV3-1/TRBV3-2	TRBJ1-5	.	.	TGTGCCAGCAGCCCAGGGCTTAGCAATCAGCCCCAGCATTTT	CASSPGLSNQPQHF
TRBV18	TRBJ1-1	.	.	TGTGCCAGCTCAGTAGAGGCAGGGTCGAACACTGAAGCTTTCTTT	CASSVEAGSNTEAFF
TRBV29-1	TRBJ1-2	TRBD1	.	TGCAGCGTTGGGCAACCGGGACAGTACTATGGCTACACCTTC	CSVGQPGQYYGYTF
TRBV2	TRBJ2-1	.	.	TGTGCCAGCAGGGAGCTAGCGACGTCCTACAATGAGCAGTTCTTC	CASRELATSYNEQFF
TRBV7-3	TRBJ2-7	.	once	TGTGCCAGCAGCCGGGGAGTAAGTGGCGACGAGCAGTACTTC	CASSRGVSGDEQYF
TRBV18	TRBJ1-2	.	.	TGTGCCAGCTCATCTTCAGGGACTAACTATGGCTACACCTTC	CASSSSGTNYGYTF
TRBV6-5	TRBJ2-1	TRBD1	few	TGTGCCAGCAGTTTATCCGGGACAGGGGGCTTCAATGAGCAGTTCTTC	CASSLSGTGGFNEQFF
TRBV24-1	TRBJ2-2	.	.	TGTGCCACCAGTGATCCGGTACCGAGTTCCCCCGGGGAGCTGTTTTTT	CATSDPVPSSPGELFF
TRBV27	TRBJ1-1	.	.	TGTGCCAGCAGTCTACAGGGGAACACTGAAGCTTTCTTT	CASSLQGNTEAFF
TRBV3-1/TRBV3-2	TRBJ2-7	.	.	TGTGCCAGCAGCCAAGGGACTCCGGGCTACGAGCAGTACTTC	CASSQGTPGYEQYF
TRBV7-9	TRBJ1-4	.	.	TGTGCCAGCAGCCTCTCCCTCGTTGGGGGAGGGGAAAAACTGTTTTTT	CASSLSLVGGGEKLFF
TRBV7-2	TRBJ1-5	.	.	TGTGCCAGCAGTACCGAAGGGGGTAGCAATCAGCCCCAGCATTTT	CASSTEGGSNQPQHF
TRBV4-1	TRBJ2-3	TRBD2	.	TGCGCCAGCAGCCGCGGGGGGTATGGGGAAGATACGCAGTATTTT	CASSRGGYGEDTQYF
TRBV3-1/TRBV3-2	TRBJ2-3	TRBD2	.	TGTGCCAGCAGCCCGGGGGGAGGGCGGGATACGCAGTATTTT	CASSPGGGRDTQYF
TRBV11-2	TRBJ2-3	TRBD2	.	TGTGCCAGCAGCGACGGGACTAGCGGGGTAAATACGCAGTATTTT	CASSDGTSGVNTQYF
TRBV25-1	TRBJ2-7	.	.	TGTGCTCTCCGACAGGTTTCCCTCGAGCAGTACTTC	CALRQVSLEQYF